This T cell receptor (beta chain) comes out of a study of OX40 agonist ivuxolimab in advanced cancers. Study observations and caveats: Among patients with partial responses at 0.1-3.0 mg/kg, clonal expansion was among the lowest.

In regard to this clone: Its specificity is unknown.

Produced via immunoSEQ multiplex PCR; TCRdb's table is partial and in-frame only. The sample shows thousands of clones, 94% of them seen only once. This CDR3 is 14 amino acids long. Germline assignment: CDR1 SEHNR and CDR2 FQNEAQ (reference sequence). The germline V and J ends were trimmed by 6 bases and 5 bases, with 16 bases remaining between them. Specimen: CD4+ or CD8+ T cells sorted from blood, collected in a trial of the OX40 agonist ivuxolimab. This TCR was recovered from an adult with an advanced solid tumor such as melanoma, head and neck, liver or kidney cancer. The chain links TRBV7-9 to TRBJ1-1; D possibly corresponds to TRBD1 (6 bases). CDR3 in amino acids: CASRPQGRETEAFF. The CDR3, as DNA: TGTGCCAGCAGACCACAGGGAAGGGAAACTGAAGCTTTCTTT. Supplemented by reference TRBV7-9 and TRBJ1-1, the full variable domain reads DTGVSQNPRHKITKRGQNVTFRCDPISEHNRLYWYRQTLGQGPEFLTYFQNEAQLEKSRLLSDRFSAERPKGSFSTLEIQRTEQGDSAMYLCASRPQGRETEAFFGQGTRLTVV.